This entry features one T cell receptor (beta chain) sequence. Its antigen is undetermined. V lost 4 bases and J 5 bases, leaving 7 bases between the germline ends. The CDR3 has 12 residues. Germline CDR1 and CDR2: KGHDR and SFDVKD. This entry belongs to a study of response to subunit inactivated influenza vaccine. Overall study results and limits: Researchers suggested that each seasonal influenza vaccination recruits few new T cells.

TCRdb reprocessed the RT-PCR reads via MiXCR and lists one record per CDR3 protein. The top ten hold 11% of the sample, which has about 580,000 distinct CDR3 sequences, 13% to 15% seen once. The sequencing used PBMCs from blood, collected 11 to 12 days after vaccination. The chain carries TRBV24-1 and TRBJ2-5, with D uncertain. This clonotype originated in a man aged 45-65 years who received an inactivated influenza vaccine. The chain's CDR3 is CATSDVVETQYF. In nucleotides, the CDR3 is TGTGCCACCAGTGACGTGGTGGAGACCCAGTACTTC.